Following are 11 T cell receptor beta chains from one sample sequenced in a study of radiotherapy plus CTLA-4 blockade in lung cancer. Libraries were prepared by immunoSEQ multiplex PCR; TCRdb keeps only in-frame clonotypes and omits some of them. Of about 64,000 clones in the sample, less than 75% are singletons; the top ten hold around 8.8%. The sequences come from peripheral blood, collected from a patient treated with radiotherapy plus ipilimumab. These TCRs come from a human donor with non-small cell lung cancer whose response to radiotherapy plus ipilimumab could not be evaluated.

The rearrangement uses TRBV6-1 and TRBJ2-3; 7 bases agree with TRBD2. After removal of 5 bases from V and 2 bases from J, the junction contained 7 bases not matched to a gene. Germline CDR1 reads MNHNS; CDR2 reads SASEGT. CDR3 length: 15 amino acids. CDR3 amino acids: CASSWTRGTTDTQYF. CDR3 in DNA: TGTGCCAGCAGTTGGACTAGGGGAACCACAGATACGCAGTATTTT.

The V and J genes are TRBV2 and TRBJ2-5, with 10 positions matching TRBD1. Germline V gives CDR1 SNHLY, CDR2 FYNNEI. The CDR3 is 17 residues long. V lost 8 bases, J lost 2 bases, and 14 bases stayed unmatched. The CDR3 sequence is CASSGTGVGGEQETQYF. DNA of the CDR3: TGTGCCAGCTCCGGGACAGGGGTAGGAGGGGAGCAAGAGACCCAGTACTTC.

This chain connects TRBV28 to TRBJ2-7, with D possibly being TRBD1 (6 bases). The germline V and J ends were trimmed by 2 bases and 0 bases, with 8 bases remaining between them. The germline CDR1 and CDR2 sequences are MDHEN and SYDVKM. This CDR3 contains 14 residues. This chain's CDR3 is CASSLTGHSYEQYF. The DNA of the CDR3 is TGTGCCAGCAGTTTAACGGGACACTCCTACGAGCAGTACTTC.

The chain carries TRBV6-1 and TRBJ2-3; 10 positions match TRBD1. CDR1 MNHNS and CDR2 SASEGT come from the germline V gene. J was trimmed by 5 bases and V by 7 bases; bases with no gene match: 6. The CDR3 spans 14 residues. DNA of the CDR3: TGTGCCAGCACCCCGGGACAGGGGCGAGATACGCAGTATTTT. Protein sequence: CASTPGQGRDTQYF.

The J gene is TRBJ1-2, the V gene TRBV29-1; D ambiguous. The CDR3 runs to 11 residues. Germline V CDR1 and CDR2: SQVTM, ANQGSEA. V gave up 7 bases and J gave up 6 bases, with 12 bases separating them. CDR3 residues: CSGGQLDGYTF. CDR3 in DNA: TGCAGCGGCGGTCAGCTAGATGGCTACACCTTC. Full variable domain (remainder filled in from reference TRBV29-1 and TRBJ1-2): SAVISQKPSRDICQRGTSLTIQCQVDSQVTMMFWYRQQPGQSLTLIATANQGSEATYESGFVIDKFPISRPNLTFSTLTVSNMSPEDSSIYLCSGGQLDGYTFGSGTRLTVV.

The V gene is TRBV29-1, the J gene TRBJ1-1; D is undetermined. V lost 3 bases to trimming and J lost 8 bases, with 16 bases between them. CDR3 length: 13 amino acids. CDR1 and CDR2 (germline): SQVTM, ANQGSEA. The CDR3 protein is CSVDDGTDYEAFF. CDR3 sequence (DNA): TGCAGCGTTGACGACGGAACAGATTACGAAGCTTTCTTT.

The genes are TRBV19 and TRBJ2-7, with a weak D call TRBD2 (6 bases). The CDR3 consists of 14 residues. Per the germline V gene, CDR1 is LNHDA and CDR2 is SQIVND (reference sequence). The germline V and J ends were trimmed by 4 bases and 2 bases, with 12 bases remaining between them. CDR3 sequence: CASSRIAEPYEQYF. CDR3 bases: TGTGCCAGTAGTAGGATAGCGGAACCCTACGAGCAGTACTTC.

J is TRBJ2-1 and V is TRBV27; 8 nucleotides align to TRBD2. J gave up 4 bases and V 6 bases, and 5 bases lay outside the gene matches. CDR3 length: 14 residues. The germline gives CDR1 MNHEY, CDR2 SMNVEV (reference sequence). The CDR3 DNA reads as TGTGCCAGCAGCGGGGGGGCCGGTTACAATGAGCAGTTCTTC. Its protein is CASSGGAGYNEQFF.

The chain links TRBV6-6 to TRBJ2-2; 9 positions agree with TRBD1. V lost 6 bases and J lost 7; bases outside the gene matches: 3. This CDR3 has 13 residues. CDR1 is MNHNY, CDR2 SVGAGI, per germline (reference sequence). CDR3 region: CASSYRGRGELFF. The CDR3 DNA reads as TGTGCCAGCAGCTACAGGGGGCGCGGGGAGCTGTTTTTT.

The chain joins TRBV18 to TRBJ2-1; maybe TRBD2 (6 bases). The CDR3 covers 17 residues. CDR1 and CDR2 (germline): KGHSH, LQKENI. The ends were cut back, 4 bases at V and 7 bases at J, with 23 bases in the middle. The DNA of the CDR3 is TGTGCCAGCTCACTGATTCGGGTCGGGAGAACCGGGAATGAGCAGTTCTTC. It encodes CASSLIRVGRTGNEQFF.

The V and J genes are TRBV5-8 and TRBJ2-3, with 7 bases aligning to TRBD1. CDR1 and CDR2 (germline): SGHTS, YDEGEE. V dropped 1 base and J dropped 0; count of bases not matched to a gene: 8. This CDR3 contains 17 residues. The CDR3 DNA reads TGTGCCAGCAGCTTGCAGGACAGGTTGTTCAGCACAGATACGCAGTATTTT. It yields the protein CASSLQDRLFSTDTQYF.